The 2 T cell receptor beta chains presented below share a single source sample, sequenced in a study of T cell repertoires in cytomegalovirus infection. For these receptors, no antigen is known. Via MiXCR, TCRdb re-called the reads, giving one row per CDR3 protein. Among more than 250,000 distinct CDR3 sequences listed, about 25% were seen once. The sample was cultured PBMCs, taken from culture after CMV antigen stimulation. The receptors stem from a human donor in good health (CMV status not recorded). Some clones in this sample may be carry-over from other donors' samples.

Only a few counts were recorded for this clonotype. The chain joins TRBV10-3 to TRBJ2-7; 11 bases agree with TRBD1. The junction had 4 bases not matched to a gene; V was cut back by 6 bases and J by 3 bases. The CDR3 spans 14 residues. The V gene's germline CDR1 is ENHRY and CDR2 SYGVKD. This CDR3 reads CAISRGQGDYEQYF. Written as DNA, the CDR3 is TGTGCCATCAGCCGGGGACAGGGGGACTACGAGCAGTACTTC.

The sample holds a few counts of this clonotype. The CDR3 sequence: CASSLDSGGGELFF. The DNA of the CDR3 is TGTGCCAGCAGCTTAGACTCAGGGGGGGGGGAGCTGTTTTTT. V and J are TRBV7-2 and TRBJ2-2; D is perhaps TRBD1 (7 bases). Trimming stripped 1 base from V and 8 bases from J, with 11 bases between. The V gene's germline CDR1 is SGHTA and CDR2 FQGNSA. CDR3 length equals 14 residues.